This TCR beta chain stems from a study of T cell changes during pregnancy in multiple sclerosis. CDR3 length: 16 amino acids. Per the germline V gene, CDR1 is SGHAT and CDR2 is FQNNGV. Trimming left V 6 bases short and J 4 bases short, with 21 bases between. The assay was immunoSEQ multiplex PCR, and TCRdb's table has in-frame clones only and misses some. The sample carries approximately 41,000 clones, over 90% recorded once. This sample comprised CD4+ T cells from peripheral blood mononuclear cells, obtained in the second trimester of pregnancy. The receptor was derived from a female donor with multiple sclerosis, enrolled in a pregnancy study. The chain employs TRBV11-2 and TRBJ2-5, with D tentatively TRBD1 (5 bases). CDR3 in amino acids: CASSSITRWGRETQYF. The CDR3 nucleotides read TGTGCCAGCAGTTCAATAACTCGGTGGGGCCGAGAGACCCAGTACTTC.